The 27 T cell receptor beta chains below all came from one sample that was sequenced in a study of CD8 T cells in ankylosing spondylitis. TCRdb called the 5' RACE reads again in MiXCR, with one record for every CDR3 protein. This sample has a few hundred thousand distinct CDR3 sequences; about 10% occur once, and the top ten carry about 20%. Sequencing was performed on blood, either unsorted or a sorted T cell fraction (not recorded which). These receptors came from a male donor with ankylosing spondylitis or in good health (not recorded which).

This clonotype occurred many times. This rearrangement joins TRBV5-6 to TRBJ2-1; TRBD1 might be the D (6 bases). CDR3 size: 16 residues. In germline, CDR1 is SGHDT, CDR2 YYEEEE. V gave up 4 bases and J gave up 0 bases, with 14 bases separating them. CDR3 sequence reads: CASSPTAGASYNEQFF. CDR3 DNA sequence: TGTGCCAGCAGCCCGACCGCAGGGGCCTCCTACAATGAGCAGTTCTTC.

This clonotype was detected many times. V usage is TRBV12-3 or TRBV12-4 and J usage is TRBJ2-1; D might be TRBD2 (6 bases). The CDR3 runs to 14 residues. V was shortened by 6 bases and J by 3 bases, with 12 bases between the two germline ends. CDR3 sequence: CASRGLTYYNEQFF. CDR3 in DNA: TGTGCCAGCAGAGGACTAACTTACTACAATGAGCAGTTCTTC.

This clonotype was seen repeatedly, ten times or more. The chain has TRBV2 and TRBJ2-1, with D possibly TRBD2 on 6 matching bases. CDR1 and CDR2 from the germline V gene are SNHLY and FYNNEI. Trimming cost V 4 bases and J 0 bases, with 10 bases left between them. The CDR3 covers 15 residues. The CDR3 is CASSAREPSYNEQFF. The CDR3 DNA reads TGTGCCAGCAGTGCACGGGAGCCCTCCTACAATGAGCAGTTCTTC.

The chain joins TRBV5-4 to TRBJ2-3; D may be TRBD2 (7 bases). The germline V gene has CDR1 SGHNT and CDR2 YYREEE (reference sequence). CDR3 size: 15 residues. Trimming pared 0 bases from V and 6 bases from J, leaving 14 bases between. The CDR3 region has the DNA TGTGCCAGCAGCTTGGAAGGGGGGGCGGCGGATACGCAGTATTTT. This codes for CASSLEGGAADTQYF.

The sample holds many counts of this clonotype. The chain carries TRBV12-3 or TRBV12-4 and TRBJ1-2, with no clear D. With 1 base removed from V and 2 bases from J, the gap between germline ends came to 5 bases. The CDR3 sequence is 13 residues long. CDR3 bases: TGTGCCAGCAGTTTAGTGTCGAACTATGGCTACACCTTC. Translated: CASSLVSNYGYTF.

This clonotype was recorded at least ten times. This chain uses TRBV5-1 with TRBJ2-2; D might be TRBD1 (5 bases). The CDR3 loop spans 18 amino acids. The V and J ends lost 0 bases and 1 base respectively, with 16 bases between them. Germline loops: CDR1 SGHRS, CDR2 YFSETQ. Here the CDR3 DNA reads TGCGCCAGCAGCTTGGTAGTAGGGGCTATTCAGAACACCGGGGAGCTGTTTTTT. It encodes CASSLVVGAIQNTGELFF.

This clonotype was seen repeatedly, ten times or more. The chain recombines TRBV6-1 with TRBJ2-3; TRBD2 might be the D (5 bases). CDR3 size: 14 residues. V lost 8 bases and J 2 bases, leaving 14 bases between the germline ends. CDR1 MNHNS and CDR2 SASEGT come from the germline V gene. In DNA form, the CDR3 reads TGTGCCAGCCACGGAGGAACCTTCACAGATACGCAGTATTTT. Translated: CASHGGTFTDTQYF.

Many counts were recorded for this clonotype. The chain links TRBV20-1 to TRBJ1-5, with D possibly matching TRBD1 (5 bases). CDR3 length: 19 residues. Germline lookup yields CDR1 DFQATT and CDR2 SNEGSKA (reference sequence). Trimming left V 1 base short and J 2 bases short, with 24 bases between. The CDR3 loop is CSARVWGSGLPSGNQPQHF. Written as DNA, the CDR3 is TGCAGTGCTAGAGTGTGGGGCTCAGGTCTCCCCTCCGGCAATCAGCCCCAGCATTTT.

This clonotype was observed many times. This chain joins TRBV29-1 and TRBJ1-2; D uncertain. The V and J ends lost 6 bases and 7 bases respectively, with 15 bases between them. This CDR3 is 12 amino acids long. Germline V gene sequence: CDR1 SQVTM, CDR2 ANQGSEA. The CDR3 DNA is TGCAGCGTAGAAAAGTCAGCAGGTGGCTACACCTTC. This sequence encodes CSVEKSAGGYTF.

In this sample, this clonotype turned up many times. This chain uses TRBV20-1 with TRBJ2-2; no clear D gene. The CDR3 has 11 amino acids. CDR1 is DFQATT and CDR2 is SNEGSKA in the germline V gene (reference sequence). Trimming removed 4 bases at V and 5 bases at J, with 5 bases between. CDR3 DNA: TGCAGTGCTACTAAAACCGGGGAGCTGTTTTTT. Protein: CSATKTGELFF.

About this clonotype: Just one base apart from a much larger clone, this may be a read error. This sequence joins TRBV28 and TRBJ1-6; D gene unclear. CDR1 and CDR2 (germline): MDHEN, SYDVKM. This CDR3 comprises 13 residues. The CDR3 region has the DNA TGTACCAGCAGTTTAGTCCCAGATTCACCCCTCCACTTT. Translation: CTSSLVPDSPLHF.

The chain couples TRBV5-1 to TRBJ1-1, with D perhaps TRBD1 (5 bases). CDR1 and CDR2 from the germline V gene are SGHRS and YFSETQ. The V gene lost 1 base and the J gene lost 1 base, with 11 bases spanning the gap. This CDR3 region has 15 residues. DNA for the CDR3: TGCGCCAGCAGCTTGAACGGGGCGGCGAACACTGAAGCTTTCTTT. This encodes CASSLNGAANTEAFF.

At least ten counts were recorded for this clonotype. Here the CDR3 reads CSAYPSGGPRLRMNEQFF. The CDR3, as DNA: TGCAGTGCGTATCCTAGCGGGGGGCCCCGTCTGAGGATGAATGAGCAGTTCTTC. The chain uses TRBV20-1 and TRBJ2-1; TRBD2 aligns across 11 bases. Germline CDR1 is DFQATT and CDR2 is SNEGSKA (reference sequence). The CDR3 spans 18 residues. With V trimmed by 6 bases and J by 7 bases, 20 bases remained unmatched.

The rearrangement links TRBV14 to TRBJ1-1; a weak D match, TRBD1 (5 bases). This CDR3 spans 15 amino acids. The germline V and J ends were trimmed by 0 bases and 6 bases, with 14 bases remaining between them. The germline V gene has CDR1 SGHDN and CDR2 FVKESK. The CDR3 here is CASSQDRVEWSEAFF. DNA for the CDR3: TGTGCCAGCAGCCAAGACAGGGTGGAGTGGTCTGAAGCTTTCTTT.

This clonotype was seen many times. This chain joins TRBV5-6 and TRBJ1-5, with 8 bases that match TRBD1. Germline assignment: CDR1 SGHDT and CDR2 YYEEEE. The CDR3 spans 15 residues. The V gene end was trimmed by 4 bases and the J gene end by 0 bases; junction bases not matched to a gene: 3. The DNA of the CDR3 is TGTGCCAGCAGCGGCGACAGGGGTAGCAATCAGCCCCAGCATTTT. Translation: CASSGDRGSNQPQHF. Based on the CDR3 plus reference TRBV5-6 and TRBJ1-5, the full variable domain is DAGVTQSPTHLIKTRGQQVTLRCSPKSGHDTVSWYQQALGQGPQFIFQYYEEEERQRGNFPDRFSGHQFPNYSSELNVNALLLGDSALYLCASSGDRGSNQPQHFGDGTRLSIL.

This clonotype was counted at least ten times. The genes are TRBV24-1 and TRBJ2-6, with D unresolved. This CDR3 comprises 13 residues. Trimming left V 7 bases short and J 2 bases short, with 5 bases between. Germline CDR1 reads KGHDR; CDR2 reads SFDVKD. The CDR3 protein is CATSFPGANVLTF. The CDR3 nucleotides are TGTGCCACCAGCTTTCCTGGGGCCAACGTCCTGACTTTC.

This clonotype was counted many times. This rearrangement joins TRBV5-1 to TRBJ1-1; D is unclear. The CDR3 has 14 residues. The germline CDR1 and CDR2 sequences are SGHRS and YFSETQ. The V end was cut by 4 bases, the J end by 2 bases, with 12 bases between. CDR3 protein: CASSPRTKNTEAFF. In nucleotides, the CDR3 is TGCGCCAGCAGCCCCCGGACCAAAAACACTGAAGCTTTCTTT.

This clonotype was counted at least ten times. The chain couples TRBV4-2 to TRBJ2-7; D is perhaps TRBD1 or TRBD2 (5 bases each). This CDR3 spans 15 amino acids. V dropped 2 bases and J dropped 9 bases, with 20 bases sitting between them. CDR1 is LGHNA, CDR2 YNFKEQ, per germline. The CDR3 reads CASSQSGDLTYGQYF. In nucleotides, the CDR3 is TGTGCCAGCAGCCAATCTGGGGACCTAACTTATGGGCAGTACTTC.

V usage is TRBV7-3 and J usage is TRBJ2-2; tentatively, D is TRBD1 or TRBD2 (6 bases each). The CDR3 consists of 15 residues. The V and J ends lost 0 bases and 7 bases respectively, with 12 bases between them. The germline CDR1 and CDR2 sequences are SGHTA and FQGTGA. Here the CDR3 reads CASSLTGGYNGELFF. The DNA of the CDR3 is TGTGCCAGCAGCTTAACAGGGGGGTATAACGGGGAGCTGTTTTTT.

This clonotype turned up a few times. The chain joins TRBV29-1 to TRBJ1-1; D remains unclear. CDR3 length equals 13 residues. CDR1 SQVTM and CDR2 ANQGSEA come from the germline V gene. V gave up 1 base and J gave up 0 bases, with 6 bases separating them. The chain's CDR3 is CSVEGLMNTEAFF. The CDR3 DNA sequence: TGCAGCGTTGAAGGGCTTATGAACACTGAAGCTTTCTTT.

This clonotype was seen at least ten times. This chain joins TRBV5-5 and TRBJ1-1; D is unclear. Trimming removed 6 bases from V and 0 bases from J, with 6 bases in between. The CDR3 runs 12 residues. Germline V CDR1 and CDR2: SGHKS, YYEKEE (reference sequence). Here the CDR3 reads CASTPVNTEAFF. DNA for the CDR3: TGTGCCAGCACTCCAGTGAACACTGAAGCTTTCTTT.

This clonotype appeared a few times. The chain employs TRBV19 and TRBJ2-7, with D tentatively TRBD1 (5 bases). CDR3 length equals 15 residues. Germline lookup yields CDR1 LNHDA and CDR2 SQIVND (reference sequence). Trimming took 5 bases from V and 1 from J, leaving 15 bases between them. The CDR3 nucleotides read TGTGCCAGTAGTCCACCCGACAGAGCATCCTACGAGCAGTACTTC. Translating it yields CASSPPDRASYEQYF.

There are many counts of this clonotype. The gene calls are TRBV9 and TRBJ2-5, with TRBD1 matching over 9 bases. The germline V gene has CDR1 SGDLS and CDR2 YYNGEE. J was trimmed by 3 bases and V by 0 bases; bases with no gene match: 9. This CDR3 is built from 17 residues. The CDR3 protein is CASSVDPWTGEEETQYF. CDR3 nucleotide sequence: TGTGCCAGCAGCGTAGATCCCTGGACAGGGGAGGAAGAGACCCAGTACTTC.

This clonotype was found many times. The chain joins TRBV5-6 to TRBJ1-3, with D hard to call. The CDR3 has 14 residues. Germline V CDR1 and CDR2: SGHDT, YYEEEE. Trimming took off 5 bases at V and 3 bases at J, with 12 bases between the two ends. The CDR3 bases are TGTGCCAGCAGTGCACTTGAAAATGGAAACACCATATATTTT. It yields the protein CASSALENGNTIYF.

This clonotype was observed at least ten times. V usage is TRBV7-9 and J usage is TRBJ2-7; no firm D call. This CDR3 comprises 15 residues. The germline gives CDR1 SEHNR, CDR2 FQNEAQ (reference sequence). The ends were cut back, 1 base at V and 6 bases at J, with 16 bases in the middle. CDR3 bases: TGTGCCAGCAGCTTAGTAACGGTTGGGGTACGCGAGCAGTACTTC. Its protein is CASSLVTVGVREQYF. The full variable domain, in which reference TRBV7-9 and TRBJ2-7 provide the parts outside the CDR3, is DTGVSQNPRHKITKRGQNVTFRCDPISEHNRLYWYRQTLGQGPEFLTYFQNEAQLEKSRLLSDRFSAERPKGSFSTLEIQRTEQGDSAMYLCASSLVTVGVREQYFGPGTRLTVT.

This clonotype showed up many times. This sequence joins TRBV3-1 and TRBJ1-6, with D hard to call. CDR1 is LGHDT and CDR2 is YNNKEL in the germline V gene (reference sequence). V was cut by 5 bases and J by 6 bases, with 17 bases left in between. The CDR3 spans 16 residues. The CDR3 bases are TGTGCCAGCAGCGGAACGCGGCCCAGGAGTAATTCACCCCTCCACTTT. Amino acids: CASSGTRPRSNSPLHF.

V usage is TRBV20-1 and J usage is TRBJ2-5, with 8 bases aligning to TRBD2. V lost 6 bases, J lost 5 bases, and 8 bases stayed unmatched. In germline, CDR1 is DFQATT, CDR2 SNEGSKA (reference sequence). The CDR3 totals 13 residues. The CDR3 nucleotides read TGCAGTGCAAGTAGCGGGGCTCTGGAGACCCAGTACTTC. Residues: CSASSGALETQYF.